Below are 20 T cell receptor beta chains sequenced from a single sample in a study of shared T cell receptors in the human thymus. The protocol was immunoSEQ multiplex PCR, while the TCRdb copy is restricted to in-frame clones and leaves out a portion. The repertoire holds hundreds of thousands of clones, with approximately 78% as singletons. These data were also filed under a second study, of human thymus T cells.

Sequenced material: thymocytes. The receptor source for this set is a boy younger than two with a congenital heart defect.

This clone has just one count. This sequence joins TRBV6-1 and TRBJ2-4, with 9 bases lining up with TRBD1. The CDR3 runs to 17 residues. V lost 0 bases and J lost 1; bases outside the gene matches: 4. From germline, CDR1 is MNHNS and CDR2 SASEGT. The CDR3 nucleotides are TGTGCCAGCAGTGAAGCGGTGACAGGGGGGGCCAAAAACATTCAGTACTTC. It is translated as CASSEAVTGGAKNIQYF.

The chain employs TRBV27 and TRBJ2-3; 13 bases align to TRBD2. Germline values: CDR1 MNHEY, CDR2 SMNVEV (reference sequence). Losses at the gene ends were 6 bases for V and 1 base for J; bases not matched to a gene: 4. This CDR3 has 16 residues. The DNA of the CDR3 is TGTGCCAGCAGCTACACTAGCGGGAGGGGCACAGATACGCAGTATTTT. Translation gives CASSYTSGRGTDTQYF.

The chain couples TRBV5-1 to TRBJ2-7; weak D call: TRBD1 (6 bases). Looked up from germline, CDR1 is SGHRS and CDR2 is YFSETQ. CDR3 size: 14 residues. V was cut by 0 bases and J by 6 bases, with 13 bases left in between. The CDR3 coding sequence is TGCGCCAGCAGCTTGGGGCAGGGGAAGCCCGAGCAGTACTTC. It is translated as CASSLGQGKPEQYF.

The CDR3 sequence: CAWIGVAGEGRETQYF. CDR3 nucleotide sequence: TGTGCCTGGATTGGGGTCGCGGGAGAAGGACGAGAGACCCAGTACTTC. The chain is built from TRBV30 and TRBJ2-5; 7 bases are shared with TRBD2. The CDR3 runs to 16 residues. Germline CDR1 and CDR2: GTSNPN and SVGIG (reference sequence). V dropped 4 bases and J dropped 4; count of bases not matched to a gene: 15.

This clone was picked up a small number of times. This chain links TRBV20-1 with TRBJ2-7; D is perhaps TRBD1 (6 bases). Deletions cut 6 bases from V and 6 bases from J, with 12 bases between. The CDR3 extends over 11 amino acids. Germline V gene sequence: CDR1 DFQATT, CDR2 SNEGSKA (reference sequence). The CDR3 DNA is TGCAGTGCCGGAGTAGGGGGCGAGCAGTACTTC. Amino acids: CSAGVGGEQYF.

The V and J genes are TRBV7-9 and TRBJ2-1; 7 positions match TRBD2. The V gene end was trimmed by 7 bases and the J gene end by 8 bases; junction bases not matched to a gene: 17. Germline V lookup: CDR1 SEHNR, CDR2 FQNEAQ (reference sequence). The CDR3 has 16 amino acids. The CDR3 DNA reads as TGTGCCAGCATCCCCGGCGGCGGGAGAAAGTCCGATGAGCAGTTCTTC. Encoded protein: CASIPGGGRKSDEQFF.

This clone was counted between two and nine times. The CDR3 nucleotides are TGTGCCAGCTCACCGGGACAGGATATCTGGGAGCAGTACTTC. Its translation: CASSPGQDIWEQYF. The V call is TRBV18, the J call TRBJ2-7, with 8 positions matching TRBD1. J was trimmed by 7 bases and V by 3 bases; bases with no gene match: 8. Looked up from germline, CDR1 is KGHSH and CDR2 is LQKENI. This CDR3 is built from 14 residues. Full variable domain (rest looked up from reference TRBV18 and TRBJ2-7): NAGVMQNPRHLVRRRGQEARLRCSPMKGHSHVYWYRQLPEEGLKFMVYLQKENIIDESGMPKERFSAEFPKEGPSILRIQQVVRGDSAAYFCASSPGQDIWEQYFGPGTRLTVT.

The chain couples TRBV6-5 to TRBJ2-5; 7 bases line up with TRBD1. Germline assignment: CDR1 MNHEY and CDR2 SVGAGI. V lost 6 bases, J lost 1 base, and 5 bases stayed unmatched. This CDR3 is 14 amino acids long. The CDR3: CASSSGTAQETQYF. The CDR3, as DNA: TGTGCCAGCAGCTCCGGGACAGCCCAAGAGACCCAGTACTTC.

The V and J genes are TRBV27 and TRBJ2-3; 8 positions match TRBD2. V shed 2 bases and J 1 base; nucleotides not matched to a gene: 8. CDR1 is MNHEY and CDR2 is SMNVEV in the germline V gene (reference sequence). The CDR3 is 17 amino acids. CDR3 region: CASSLGQRERGTDTQYF. The CDR3 region has the DNA TGTGCCAGCAGTTTAGGTCAGCGGGAGAGAGGCACAGATACGCAGTATTTT.

The V call is TRBV6-5, the J call TRBJ1-2; TRBD1 agrees at 7 bases. V lost 5 bases and J lost 6; bases outside the gene matches: 9. Germline CDR1 is MNHEY and CDR2 is SVGAGI. This CDR3 has 14 residues. The CDR3 here is CASSGPGQINGYTF. DNA for the CDR3: TGTGCCAGCAGTGGGCCGGGACAGATAAATGGCTACACCTTC.

About this clone itself: Distinct nucleotide sequences in the sample also encode this CDR3. V usage is TRBV28 and J usage is TRBJ2-1; D is perhaps TRBD1 (6 bases). This CDR3 contains 10 residues. Germline lookup yields CDR1 MDHEN and CDR2 SYDVKM. Trimming removed 9 bases from V and 7 bases from J, with 7 bases in between. The CDR3 sequence is CASRGNEQFF. CDR3 coding DNA: TGTGCCAGTAGGGGGAATGAGCAGTTCTTC.

The chain couples TRBV27 to TRBJ2-1; 12 bases fit TRBD2. CDR1 and CDR2 from the germline V gene are MNHEY and SMNVEV (reference sequence). This CDR3 spans 15 amino acids. The J segment lost 5 bases and the V segment lost 7 bases, leaving 6 bases of the junction unmatched. CDR3 coding DNA: TGTGCCAGCACTTCCCGACTAGCGGGGGACAATGAGCAGTTCTTC. Residues: CASTSRLAGDNEQFF.

This clone was recorded once. The chain couples TRBV27 to TRBJ2-2; D remains ambiguous. Germline V gene lookup returns CDR1 MNHEY and CDR2 SMNVEV (reference sequence). The V gene lost 2 bases and the J gene lost 1 base, with 8 bases spanning the gap. There are 15 residues in the CDR3. CDR3 in amino acids: CASSLAPENTGELFF. The CDR3 nucleotides read TGTGCCAGCAGTTTAGCACCAGAGAACACCGGGGAGCTGTTTTTT.

The CDR3 DNA sequence: TGTGCCAGCAGATTACAGCCGGGACTAGGAAAATCGCCTCGCTCTGGGGCCAACGTCCTGACTTTC. Encoded protein: CASRLQPGLGKSPRSGANVLTF. This chain joins TRBV2 and TRBJ2-6, with 8 bases that match TRBD2. Germline-derived CDR1 and CDR2 are SNHLY and FYNNEI. Trimming took 6 bases from V and 0 from J; bases not matched to a gene: 22. The CDR3 has 22 amino acids.

This chain connects TRBV19 to TRBJ1-1; D perhaps matches TRBD1 (6 bases). The length of the CDR3 is 12 residues. V was shortened by 1 base and J by 13 bases, with 13 bases between the two germline ends. CDR1 LNHDA and CDR2 SQIVND come from the germline V gene (reference sequence). CDR3 residues: CASSIGGRGIFF. The CDR3 DNA is TGTGCCAGTAGTATAGGAGGCAGGGGAATTTTCTTT.

The CDR3 nucleotides are TGTGCCTGGAGCAGGGACAGGGGGAACACTGAAGCTTTCTTT. Amino acids: CAWSRDRGNTEAFF. The chain carries TRBV30 and TRBJ1-1; 10 bases line up with TRBD1. The V gene's germline CDR1 is GTSNPN and CDR2 SVGIG (reference sequence). CDR3 length: 14 amino acids. The J segment lost 1 base and the V segment lost 3 bases, leaving 2 bases of the junction unmatched.

V is TRBV7-9 and J is TRBJ2-7, with D tentatively TRBD1 (5 bases). The CDR3 is 17 residues long. Looked up from germline, CDR1 is SEHNR and CDR2 is FQNEAQ (reference sequence). V lost 2 bases to trimming and J lost 2 bases, with 19 bases between them. Written as DNA, the CDR3 is TGTGCCAGCAGCTTAAGGTTAGGGGCAGCCTCCCCCTACGAGCAGTACTTC. Amino acids: CASSLRLGAASPYEQYF.

V gene TRBV10-1 combines with J gene TRBJ2-1; 12 positions match TRBD2. V lost 7 bases to trimming and J lost 4 bases; unmatched junction nucleotides: 8. Germline CDR1 and CDR2: WNHNN and SYGVQD (reference sequence). The CDR3 runs 16 residues. The CDR3 nucleotides read TGCGCCAGCACCGCGACTAGCGGGAGCCCTTACAATGAGCAGTTCTTC. Translating gives CASTATSGSPYNEQFF.

This clone was counted a few times. This chain uses TRBV7-9 with TRBJ2-3; D gene ambiguous. Germline V gives CDR1 SEHNR, CDR2 FQNEAQ (reference sequence). The CDR3 length is 14 residues. V gave up 1 base and J gave up 9 bases, with 14 bases separating them. The DNA for the CDR3 is TGTGCCAGCAGCTTAGGAGGTTCTGACCCGACGCAGTATTTT. Amino acid sequence: CASSLGGSDPTQYF.

The CDR3 loop is CASSSPRASGLYEQYF. The CDR3 DNA is TGCGCCAGCAGCTCCCCGAGGGCTAGCGGGCTCTACGAGCAGTACTTC. The chain is built from TRBV5-1 and TRBJ2-7, with 8 bases that match TRBD2. The CDR3 covers 16 residues. Germline values: CDR1 SGHRS, CDR2 YFSETQ. Unmatched junction bases numbered 11, after V lost 3 bases and J lost 3 bases.